This TCR beta chain was retrieved from a study of blood T cell repertoires in COVID-19 (dated by TCRdb to about 2020). About the study as a whole: Samples covering the acute and convalescent phases of COVID-19 were provided by collaborators in the United States, Italy and Spain. The material from the prospective study consisted of cDNA or gDNA derived from T cells, B-cell-depleted T cells, or PBMCs. The dataset comprised deeply sampled blood TCRbeta repertoires from subjects exposed to, actively infected with, or recovered from COVID-19. A freely available public database, intended as a resource for researchers studying the immune response to SARS-CoV-2, is where the repertoires were released. Samples were obtained from the ongoing ImmuneRACE study (first 160 participants) and from some 1,200 subjects provided by 6 global collaborators. The sample metadata nearly always contained a de-identified subject ID, COVID-19 status, age in years and sex. Where available, HLA class I and class II types were obtained from metadata supplied by the sample provider rather than from assay-based typing.

Regarding this clone: What antigen it recognizes has not been identified. There are no base qualities to consult, and no much larger clone falls within one base.

What the work shows at the level of the full study, not this receptor alone: The quantity of clinical and demographic metadata differed by source and by participant and was supplied without curation.

The CDR3 numbers 15 residues from cysteine through phenylalanine. Just CDR3 DNA is preserved here, 45 bases in frame from base 1. V loses 7 bases, J loses 0 bases, and the germline ends lie 16 bases apart. From a lookup of the germline V gene, CDR1 and CDR2 are SGHRS and YFSETQ. The immunoSEQ Assay, a bias-controlled multiplex PCR, was used to amplify TCRbeta CDR3 regions from genomic DNA. The paper's data handling went like this. Nucleated cell counts per sample were estimated from amplification of reference gene primers within the assay. Sequence reads were collapsed and filtered to measure the absolute abundance of every unique TCRbeta CDR3 rearrangement. For each sample, productive Simpson clonality was calculated as the square root of Simpson's diversity index across productive rearrangements. Entries here come from immuneACCESS through TCRdb and include only in-frame sequences with V and J called. Some clones fail to appear in such tables; in the studies checked, an unresolved V gene covers under half of the shortfall, and the cause of the remainder is unknown. That table furnishes V, J and clone size, whereas the DNA furnished D and trimming. This sample lists about 200,000 clones; roughly 90% were detected once. About 8.1% of the sample belongs to the ten largest clones.

Participants in the prospective study were aged roughly 18 to 100 years, lived in 20 to 30 United States geographic areas, and enrolled through a virtual design. To assign participants to cohorts, the prospective study relied on clinical history that participants themselves reported in a screening survey and a study questionnaire. For ImmuneRACE Cohort 3, a participant was defined as recovered based on two consecutive negative NP/OP PCR tests, clearance by a healthcare professional, or resolution of symptoms. Mobile phlebotomists in the prospective study collected whole blood, serum and a nasopharyngeal or oropharyngeal swab from every participant. Over a roughly two-month period, participants in the prospective study had the option of providing additional blood draws and questionnaires. Before DNA extraction, prospective study blood samples were shipped either frozen or at room temperature.

The rearrangement joined TRBV5-1 to TRBJ2-5, with TRBD2 tentatively as D gene (6 bases match). The sequenced material came from PBMCs or T cells enriched from blood (not recorded which). This clonotype was obtained from a woman under 30 who had recovered from COVID-19. The CDR3: CASAPRGFNQETQYF. The DNA is as follows: TGCGCCAGCGCCCCCCGGGGGTTCAACCAAGAGACCCAGTACTTC.